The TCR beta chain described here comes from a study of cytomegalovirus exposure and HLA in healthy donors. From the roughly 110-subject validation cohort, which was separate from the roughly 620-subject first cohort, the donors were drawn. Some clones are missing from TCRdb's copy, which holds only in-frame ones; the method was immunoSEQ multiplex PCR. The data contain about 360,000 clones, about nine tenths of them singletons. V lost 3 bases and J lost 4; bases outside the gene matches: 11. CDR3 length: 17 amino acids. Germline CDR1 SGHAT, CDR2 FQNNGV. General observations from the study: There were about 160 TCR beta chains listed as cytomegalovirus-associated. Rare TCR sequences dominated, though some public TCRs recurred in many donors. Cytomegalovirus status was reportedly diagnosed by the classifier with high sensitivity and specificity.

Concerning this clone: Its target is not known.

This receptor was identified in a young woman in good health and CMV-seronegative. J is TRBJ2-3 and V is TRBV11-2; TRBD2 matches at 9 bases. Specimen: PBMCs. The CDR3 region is CASSLGRGGLLSDTQYF. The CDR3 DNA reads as TGTGCCAGCAGCTTGGGGCGGGGGGGCCTCTTATCAGATACGCAGTATTTT.